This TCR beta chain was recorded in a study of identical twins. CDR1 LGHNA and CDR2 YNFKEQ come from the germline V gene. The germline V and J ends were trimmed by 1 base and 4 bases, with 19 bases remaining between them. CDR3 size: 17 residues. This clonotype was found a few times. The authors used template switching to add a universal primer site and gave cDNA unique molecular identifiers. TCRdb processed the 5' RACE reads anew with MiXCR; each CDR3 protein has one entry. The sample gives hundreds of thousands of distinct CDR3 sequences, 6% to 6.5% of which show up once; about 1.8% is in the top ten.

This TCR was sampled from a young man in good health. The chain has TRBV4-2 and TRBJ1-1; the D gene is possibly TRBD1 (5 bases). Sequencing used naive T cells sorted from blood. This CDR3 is CASSQGGWRDSGTEAFF. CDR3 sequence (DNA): TGTGCCAGCAGCCAAGGGGGGTGGAGGGATTCGGGCACTGAAGCTTTCTTT.